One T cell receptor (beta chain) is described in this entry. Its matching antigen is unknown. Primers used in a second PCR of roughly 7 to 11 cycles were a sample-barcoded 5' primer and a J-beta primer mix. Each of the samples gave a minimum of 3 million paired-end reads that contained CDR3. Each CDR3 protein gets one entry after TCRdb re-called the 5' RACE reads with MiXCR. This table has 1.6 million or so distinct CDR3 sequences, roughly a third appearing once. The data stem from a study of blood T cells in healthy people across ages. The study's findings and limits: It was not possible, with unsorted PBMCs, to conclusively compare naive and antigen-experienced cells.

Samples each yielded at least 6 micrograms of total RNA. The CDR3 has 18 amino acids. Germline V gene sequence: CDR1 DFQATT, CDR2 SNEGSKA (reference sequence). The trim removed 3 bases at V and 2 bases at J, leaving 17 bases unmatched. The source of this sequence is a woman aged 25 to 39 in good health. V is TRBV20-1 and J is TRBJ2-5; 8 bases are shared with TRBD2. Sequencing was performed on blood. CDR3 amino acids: CSARGFVAPPGGQETQYF. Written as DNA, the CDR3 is TGCAGTGCTAGGGGGTTTGTAGCTCCCCCGGGGGGGCAAGAGACCCAGTACTTC.